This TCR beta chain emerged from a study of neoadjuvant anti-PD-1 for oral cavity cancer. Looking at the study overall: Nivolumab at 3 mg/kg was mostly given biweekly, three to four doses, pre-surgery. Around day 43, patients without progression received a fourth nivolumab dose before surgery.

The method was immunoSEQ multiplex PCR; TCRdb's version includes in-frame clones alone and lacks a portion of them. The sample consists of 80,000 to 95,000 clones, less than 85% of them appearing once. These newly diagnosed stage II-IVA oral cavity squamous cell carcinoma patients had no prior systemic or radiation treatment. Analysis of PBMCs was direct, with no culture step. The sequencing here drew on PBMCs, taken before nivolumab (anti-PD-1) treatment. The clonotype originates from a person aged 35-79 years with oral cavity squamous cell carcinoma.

This CDR3 is CASSPGTGRIYGYTF. The CDR3 bases are TGTGCCAGCAGTCCTGGGACAGGGAGGATTTATGGCTACACCTTC. This chain connects TRBV2 to TRBJ1-2; 9 bases line up with TRBD1. CDR3 size: 15 residues. Germline V lookup: CDR1 SNHLY, CDR2 FYNNEI. Losses at the gene ends were 5 bases for V and 5 bases for J; bases not matched to a gene: 9.